These 10 T cell receptor beta chains came from one sample sequenced in a study of memory CD4+ T cells and cytomegalovirus serostatus. Single viable CD3+CD4+CD8-CD45RO+ cells were sorted as the memory CD4+ T cells. Clones were read by immunoSEQ multiplex PCR, and TCRdb kept only the in-frame ones, dropping some. The sample shows about 56,000 clones, 82% of them seen only once. Sequences were obtained from memory CD4+ T cells from blood. These receptors all come from an adult in good health and CMV-seronegative.

As regards this clone: The junction shows a germline mismatch at one end, possibly a read error. The chain uses TRBV7-9 and TRBJ2-5; TRBD2 aligns across 8 bases. This CDR3 is 14 amino acids long. The germline gives CDR1 SEHNR, CDR2 FQNEAQ (reference sequence). CDR3 in DNA: TGTGCCAGCACCTTAGCGGGGCGAGGGGAGACCCAGTACTTC. Its translation is CASTLAGRGETQYF.

Concerning this clone itself: A junction boundary mismatches the germline segment, possibly from a read error. The V call is TRBV5-1, the J call TRBJ1-2; no clear D gene. CDR1 SGHRS and CDR2 YFSETQ come from the germline V gene. There are 13 residues in the CDR3. The CDR3 loop is CASRGTTNYGYTF. The CDR3 DNA reads TGCGCCAGCAGGGGAACAACTAATTATGGCTACACCTTC. The whole variable domain, remainder taken from reference TRBV5-1 and TRBJ1-2, is KAGVTQTPRYLIKTRGQQVTLSCSPISGHRSVSWYQQTPGQGLQFLFEYFSETQRNKGNFPGRFSGRQFSNSRSEMNVSTLELGDSALYLCASRGTTNYGYTFGSGTRLTVV.

This clone appeared once. The V gene is TRBV10-3, the J gene TRBJ2-2, with 8 nucleotides matching TRBD1. Germline trimming cut 8 bases from V and 6 bases from J; bases unmatched to any gene: 14. The CDR3 contains 16 residues. CDR1 and CDR2 (germline): ENHRY, SYGVKD. The CDR3 sequence is CAIRSSGTGFSGELFF. DNA of the CDR3: TGTGCCATCCGCTCCTCCGGGACAGGTTTTTCCGGGGAGCTGTTTTTT.

The chain combines TRBV6-4 with TRBJ2-3; TRBD2 is a possible D gene (5 bases). CDR3 size: 13 residues. Germline lookup yields CDR1 MRHNA and CDR2 SNTAGT. V lost 6 bases and J lost 2, with 9 bases in between. The CDR3 sequence is CASSLRDTDTQYF. CDR3 nucleotide sequence: TGTGCCAGCAGCCTACGGGACACAGATACGCAGTATTTT.

The V gene is TRBV6-6, the J gene TRBJ2-7; 8 bases are shared with TRBD2. In germline, CDR1 is MNHNY, CDR2 SVGAGI (reference sequence). The length of the CDR3 is 14 residues. The V segment lost 7 bases and the J segment 2 bases; nucleotides outside the gene matches: 7. DNA of the CDR3: TGTGCCAGCACCCGGGGGGGGTCGCCCTACGAGCAGTACTTC. Translated: CASTRGGSPYEQYF.

This sequence joins TRBV30 and TRBJ2-2, with D maybe TRBD2 (6 bases). The V gene lost 0 bases and the J gene lost 2 bases, with 10 bases spanning the gap. The CDR3 is 15 amino acids. Germline V gene sequence: CDR1 GTSNPN, CDR2 SVGIG (reference sequence). This CDR3 reads CAWSVGGLNTGELFF. In nucleotides, the CDR3 is TGTGCCTGGAGTGTGGGAGGCCTTAACACCGGGGAGCTGTTTTTT.

J is TRBJ2-3 and V is TRBV11-2; D perhaps matches TRBD1 (5 bases). CDR3 length equals 13 residues. Germline V gives CDR1 SGHAT, CDR2 FQNNGV. Trimming removed 5 bases from V and 8 bases from J, with 14 bases in between. CDR3 nucleotides: TGTGCCAGCAGCCAGGGTCGCACGGGTACGCAGTATTTT. The encoded protein is CASSQGRTGTQYF.

This rearrangement joins TRBV5-1 to TRBJ1-6; no reliable D call. The V gene's germline CDR1 is SGHRS and CDR2 YFSETQ. The CDR3 is 15 residues long. Trimming stripped 1 base from V and 9 bases from J, with 14 bases between. The DNA for the CDR3 is TGCGCCAGCAGCTTGTTGGAAAACGAGGCTTCACCCCTCCACTTT. Translated: CASSLLENEASPLHF.

The V and J genes are TRBV5-1 and TRBJ2-5, with 13 positions matching TRBD2. The CDR3 is made up of 18 amino acids. J gave up 6 bases and V 3 bases, and 14 bases lay outside the gene matches. From germline, CDR1 is SGHRS and CDR2 YFSETQ. This CDR3 is CASSSPGTSGGARKTQYF. For the CDR3, the DNA is TGCGCCAGCAGCTCACCTGGCACTAGCGGGGGGGCCCGAAAGACCCAGTACTTC.

This rearrangement joins TRBV7-9 to TRBJ1-2; D gene unclear. Germline CDR1 SEHNR, CDR2 FQNEAQ (reference sequence). Trimming took 1 base from V and 5 from J, leaving 20 bases between them. This CDR3 is 17 amino acids long. CDR3 sequence: CASSLGGQAARVYGYTF. The CDR3 DNA reads as TGTGCCAGCAGCTTAGGCGGGCAGGCAGCGAGGGTGTATGGCTACACCTTC.